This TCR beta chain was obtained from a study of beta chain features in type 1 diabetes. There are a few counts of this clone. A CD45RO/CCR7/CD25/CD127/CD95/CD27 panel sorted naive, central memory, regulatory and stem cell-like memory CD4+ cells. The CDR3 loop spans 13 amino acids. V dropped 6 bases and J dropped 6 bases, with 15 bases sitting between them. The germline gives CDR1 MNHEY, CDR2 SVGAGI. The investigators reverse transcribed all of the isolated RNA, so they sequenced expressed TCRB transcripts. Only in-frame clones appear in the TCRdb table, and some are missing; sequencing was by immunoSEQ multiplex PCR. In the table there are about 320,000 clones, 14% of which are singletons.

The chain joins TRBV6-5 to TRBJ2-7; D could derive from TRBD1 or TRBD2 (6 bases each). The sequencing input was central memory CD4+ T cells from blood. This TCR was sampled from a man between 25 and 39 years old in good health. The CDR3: CASRGDTGGEQYV. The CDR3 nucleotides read TGTGCCAGCAGAGGGGACACCGGGGGCGAGCAGTACGTC.